This is a list of T cell receptor beta chains from one sample in a study of control samples from healthy donors and cancer patients. The table came from immunoSEQ multiplex PCR; TCRdb's copy has only in-frame clones and leaves some out. Of 120,000 to 150,000 clones in the sample, 75% to 95% were seen once. Sequences were obtained from blood. The receptors shown here come from a man aged 30-40 years in good health. The CDR3 runs from the conserved cysteine through the conserved F or W. Fields, in order: J gene, V gene, D gene, clone size, CDR3 DNA, CDR3 protein. The D gene is left open where the match is weak. Expanded clones get a size class; other rows say once, few or many, or leave the size out.

TRBJ1-5 | TRBV6-6 | TRBD1 | - | TGTGCCAGCCGGACAGGGGACCAGCCCCAGCATTTT | CASRTGDQPQHF
TRBJ1-2 | TRBV9 | - | - | TGTGCCAGCAGCCGAGGCAGAGCCAACTATGGCTACACCTTC | CASSRGRANYGYTF
TRBJ2-2 | TRBV13 | TRBD2 | - | TGTGCCAGCAGCCCAGAGCGGGGGGGCCTCGACGGGGAGCTGTTTTTT | CASSPERGGLDGELFF
TRBJ1-2 | TRBV27 | - | - | TGTGCCAGCAGTAAATCCTCAGATCCCTATGGCTACACCTTC | CASSKSSDPYGYTF
TRBJ1-6 | TRBV30 | - | - | TGTGCCTGGAGTCCCTCGGTAGATTCACCCCTCCACTTT | CAWSPSVDSPLHF
TRBJ1-4 | TRBV15 | - | - | TGTGCCACCAGCAGAGATGACAGGAGAGATGAAAAACTGTTTTTT | CATSRDDRRDEKLFF
TRBJ2-1 | TRBV5-6 | - | - | TGTGCCAGCAGCTTCGGGACCCGGGAGCAGTTCTTC | CASSFGTREQFF
TRBJ1-5 | TRBV19 | - | - | TGTGCCAGTAGTAGTACCGGGACACGCCAGCCCCAGCATTTT | CASSSTGTRQPQHF
TRBJ2-1 | TRBV28 | TRBD1 | - | TGTGCCAGCAGTTCACCAGGGGGCGGGTACAATGAGCAGTTCTTC | CASSSPGGGYNEQFF
TRBJ1-1 | TRBV6-5 | - | - | TGTGCCAGCCTTTTCGGGGTCATGAACACTGAAGCTTTCTTT | CASLFGVMNTEAFF
TRBJ1-2 | TRBV9 | - | - | TGTGCCAGCAGCGTAGATAAGGTTTTATCTGCCTATGGCTACACCTTC | CASSVDKVLSAYGYTF
TRBJ1-2 | TRBV5-4 | - | - | TGTGCCAGCAGCCGGGAAACGGCCTATGGCTACACCTTC | CASSRETAYGYTF
TRBJ2-1 | TRBV5-4 | TRBD1 | - | TGTGCCAGCAGCCCAGACAGGGGGCCCTACAATGAGCAGTTCTTC | CASSPDRGPYNEQFF
TRBJ1-2 | TRBV7-2 | - | - | TGTGCCAGCAGTTCGGGGGAATATGGCTACACCTTC | CASSSGEYGYTF
TRBJ1-1 | TRBV14 | - | once | TGTGCCAGCAGCCAAGTATTTGGACTTGGGGACACTGAAGCTTTCTTT | CASSQVFGLGDTEAFF
TRBJ2-1 | TRBV30 | - | - | TGTGCCTGGAGTCCGAGGGATGAGCAGTTCTTC | CAWSPRDEQFF
TRBJ2-2 | TRBV4-1 | - | - | TGCGCCAGCAGCCAAGATCCTCACACCGGGGAGCTGTTTTTT | CASSQDPHTGELFF
TRBJ2-7 | TRBV5-1 | - | - | TGCGCCAGCAGCTTCCGGGGTGAACTCTCCTACGAGCAGTACTTC | CASSFRGELSYEQYF
TRBJ2-7 | TRBV7-6 | TRBD2 | - | TGTGCCAGCAGCGCCAAAGCGGGGAGGCTCGGGTACGAGCAGTACTTC | CASSAKAGRLGYEQYF